This T cell receptor (beta chain) was documented in a study of blood T cell repertoires in COVID-19. Study details: The United States, Italy and Spain supplied acute and convalescent COVID-19 samples.

Patients at the Seattle site were enrolled during active infection and followed longitudinally. Original processing methods: Nucleated cell number was recorded as an estimate derived from reference gene primer amplification. Assay used: immunoSEQ multiplex PCR; TCRdb lists only in-frame clones, some missing. That table furnishes V, J and clone size, whereas the DNA furnished D and trimming. The data hold about 180,000 clones, with under 85% observed a single time. The ends were cut back, 7 bases at V and 0 bases at J, with 13 bases in the middle. The CDR3 loop spans 15 amino acids. CDR1 is SNHLY, CDR2 FYNNEI, per germline.

This sequence joins TRBV2 and TRBJ2-1; D possibly corresponds to TRBD1 (6 bases). The sequenced material came from peripheral blood. This receptor was identified in a woman aged 70-85 years with COVID-19, enrolled during active disease. The CDR3 DNA reads TGTGCCAGCACCCCAGCGGACAGCTCCTACAATGAGCAGTTCTTC. Its protein product is CASTPADSSYNEQFF.